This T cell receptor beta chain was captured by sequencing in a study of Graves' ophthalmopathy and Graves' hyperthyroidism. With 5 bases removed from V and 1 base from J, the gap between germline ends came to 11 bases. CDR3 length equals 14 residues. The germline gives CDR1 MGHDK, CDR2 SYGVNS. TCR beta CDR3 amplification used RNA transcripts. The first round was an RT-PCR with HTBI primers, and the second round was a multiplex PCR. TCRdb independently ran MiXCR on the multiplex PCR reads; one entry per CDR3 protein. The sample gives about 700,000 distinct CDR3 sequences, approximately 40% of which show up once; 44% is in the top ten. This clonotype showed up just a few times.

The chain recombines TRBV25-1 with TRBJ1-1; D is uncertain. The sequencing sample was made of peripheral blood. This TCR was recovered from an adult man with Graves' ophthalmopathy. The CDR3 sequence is CASSSGGPNTEAFF. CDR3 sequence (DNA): TGTGCCAGCAGTTCTGGAGGTCCGAACACTGAAGCTTTCTTT.